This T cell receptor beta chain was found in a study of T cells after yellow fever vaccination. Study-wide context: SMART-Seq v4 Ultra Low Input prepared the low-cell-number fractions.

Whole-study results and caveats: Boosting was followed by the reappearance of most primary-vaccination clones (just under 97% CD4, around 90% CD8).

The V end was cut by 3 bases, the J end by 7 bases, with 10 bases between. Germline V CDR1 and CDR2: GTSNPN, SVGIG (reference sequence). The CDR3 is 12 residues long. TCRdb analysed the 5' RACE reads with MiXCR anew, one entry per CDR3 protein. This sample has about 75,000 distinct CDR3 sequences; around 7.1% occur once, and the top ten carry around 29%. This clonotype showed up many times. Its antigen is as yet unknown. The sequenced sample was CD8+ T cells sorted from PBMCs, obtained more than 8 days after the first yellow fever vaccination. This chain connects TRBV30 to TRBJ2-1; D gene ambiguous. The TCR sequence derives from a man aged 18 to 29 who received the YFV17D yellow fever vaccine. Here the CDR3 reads CAWSEDRNEQFF. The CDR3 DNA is TGTGCCTGGAGCGAGGATCGAAATGAGCAGTTCTTC.